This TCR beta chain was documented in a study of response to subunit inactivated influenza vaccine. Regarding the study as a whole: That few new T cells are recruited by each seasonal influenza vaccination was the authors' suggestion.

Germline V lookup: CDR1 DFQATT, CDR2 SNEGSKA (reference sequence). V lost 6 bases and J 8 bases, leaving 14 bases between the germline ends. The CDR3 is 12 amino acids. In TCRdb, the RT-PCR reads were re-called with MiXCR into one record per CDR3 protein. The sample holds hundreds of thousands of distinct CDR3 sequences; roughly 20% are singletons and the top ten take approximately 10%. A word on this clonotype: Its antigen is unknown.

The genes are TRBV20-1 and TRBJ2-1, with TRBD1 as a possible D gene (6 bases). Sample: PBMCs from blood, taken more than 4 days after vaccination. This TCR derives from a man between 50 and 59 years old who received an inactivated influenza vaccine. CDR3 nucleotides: TGCAGTGCGCCCCAGGGGAGCCATGAGCAGTTCTTC. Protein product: CSAPQGSHEQFF.